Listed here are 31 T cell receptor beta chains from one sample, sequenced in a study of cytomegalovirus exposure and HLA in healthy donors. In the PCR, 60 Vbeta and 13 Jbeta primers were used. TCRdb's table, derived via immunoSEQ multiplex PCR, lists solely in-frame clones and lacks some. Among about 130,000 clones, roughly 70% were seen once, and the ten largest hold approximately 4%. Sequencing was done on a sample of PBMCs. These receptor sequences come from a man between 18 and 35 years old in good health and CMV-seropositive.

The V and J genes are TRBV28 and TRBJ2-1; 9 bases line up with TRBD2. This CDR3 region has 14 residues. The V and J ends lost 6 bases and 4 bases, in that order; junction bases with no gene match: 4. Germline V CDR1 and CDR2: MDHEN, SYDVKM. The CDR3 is CASSGLAWYNEQFF. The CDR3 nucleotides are TGTGCCAGCAGCGGACTAGCGTGGTACAATGAGCAGTTCTTC.

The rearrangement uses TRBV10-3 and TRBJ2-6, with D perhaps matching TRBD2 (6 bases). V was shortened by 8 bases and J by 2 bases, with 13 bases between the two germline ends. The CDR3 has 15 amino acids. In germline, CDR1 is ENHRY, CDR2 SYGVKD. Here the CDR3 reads CAISSGGTGANVLTF. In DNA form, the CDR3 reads TGTGCCATCTCATCGGGCGGGACTGGGGCCAACGTCCTGACTTTC.

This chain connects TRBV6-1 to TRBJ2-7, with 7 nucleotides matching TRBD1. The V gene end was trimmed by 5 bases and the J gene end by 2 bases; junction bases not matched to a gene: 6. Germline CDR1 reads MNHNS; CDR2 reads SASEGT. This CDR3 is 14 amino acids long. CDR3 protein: CASSMTGYTYEQYF. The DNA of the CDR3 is TGTGCCAGCAGTATGACAGGGTACACCTACGAGCAGTACTTC.

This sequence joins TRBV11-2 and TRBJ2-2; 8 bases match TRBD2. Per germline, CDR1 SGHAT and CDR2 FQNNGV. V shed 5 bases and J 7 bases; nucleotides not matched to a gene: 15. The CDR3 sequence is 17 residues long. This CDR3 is CASSPNSGLVGYGELFF. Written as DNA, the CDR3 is TGTGCCAGCAGCCCAAACTCGGGACTAGTGGGATACGGGGAGCTGTTTTTT.

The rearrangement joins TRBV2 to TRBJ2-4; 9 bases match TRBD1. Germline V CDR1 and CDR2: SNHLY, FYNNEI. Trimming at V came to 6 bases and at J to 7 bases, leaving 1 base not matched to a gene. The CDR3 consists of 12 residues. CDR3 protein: CASSGTGNIQYF. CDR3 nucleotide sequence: TGTGCCAGCAGCGGGACAGGGAACATTCAGTACTTC.

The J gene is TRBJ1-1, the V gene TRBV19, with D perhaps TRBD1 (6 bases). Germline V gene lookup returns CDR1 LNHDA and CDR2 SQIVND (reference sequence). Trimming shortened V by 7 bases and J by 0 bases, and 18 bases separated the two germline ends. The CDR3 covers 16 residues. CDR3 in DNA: TGTGCCAGTACCCCTCGGGGGGCCCCAATGAACACTGAAGCTTTCTTT. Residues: CASTPRGAPMNTEAFF.

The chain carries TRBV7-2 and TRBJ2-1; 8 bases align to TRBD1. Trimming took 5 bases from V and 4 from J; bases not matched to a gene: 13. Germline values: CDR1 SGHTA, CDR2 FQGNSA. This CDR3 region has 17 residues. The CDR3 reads CASSVASDRVIYNEQFF. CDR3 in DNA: TGTGCCAGCAGCGTTGCGTCGGACAGGGTAATTTACAATGAGCAGTTCTTC.

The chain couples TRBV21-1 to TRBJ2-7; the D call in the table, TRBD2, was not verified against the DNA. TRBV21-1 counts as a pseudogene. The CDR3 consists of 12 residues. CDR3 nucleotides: TGTGCCAGCAGGGGGAGCTCCTACGAGCAGTACTTC. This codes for CASRGSSYEQYF.

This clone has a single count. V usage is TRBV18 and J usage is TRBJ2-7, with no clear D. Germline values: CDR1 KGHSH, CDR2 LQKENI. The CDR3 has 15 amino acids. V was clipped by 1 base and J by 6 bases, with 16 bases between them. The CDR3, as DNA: TGTGCCAGCTCACCACTCCGAGGAACTGTCGGCGAGCAGTACTTC. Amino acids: CASSPLRGTVGEQYF.

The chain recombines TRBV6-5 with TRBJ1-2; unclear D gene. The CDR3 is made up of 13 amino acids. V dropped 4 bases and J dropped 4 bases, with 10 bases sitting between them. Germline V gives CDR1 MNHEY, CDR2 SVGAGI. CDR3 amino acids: CASSSQGSYGYTF. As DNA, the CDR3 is TGTGCCAGCAGTTCCCAAGGGAGCTATGGCTACACCTTC.

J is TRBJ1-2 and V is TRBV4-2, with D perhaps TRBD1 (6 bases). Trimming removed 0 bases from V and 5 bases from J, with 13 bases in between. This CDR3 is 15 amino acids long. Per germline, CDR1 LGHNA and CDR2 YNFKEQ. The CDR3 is CASSQDATGEYGYTF. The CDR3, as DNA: TGTGCCAGCAGCCAAGACGCGACAGGAGAGTATGGCTACACCTTC.

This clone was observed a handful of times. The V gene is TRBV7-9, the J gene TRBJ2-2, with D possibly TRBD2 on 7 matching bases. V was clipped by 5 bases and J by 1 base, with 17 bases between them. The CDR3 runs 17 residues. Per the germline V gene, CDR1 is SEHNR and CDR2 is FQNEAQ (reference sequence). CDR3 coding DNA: TGTGCCAGCAGCCCGAGGTGGGGGGGCATGAACACCGGGGAGCTGTTTTTT. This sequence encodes CASSPRWGGMNTGELFF. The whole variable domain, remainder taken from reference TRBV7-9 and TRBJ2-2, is DTGVSQNPRHKITKRGQNVTFRCDPISEHNRLYWYRQTLGQGPEFLTYFQNEAQLEKSRLLSDRFSAERPKGSFSTLEIQRTEQGDSAMYLCASSPRWGGMNTGELFFGEGSRLTVL.

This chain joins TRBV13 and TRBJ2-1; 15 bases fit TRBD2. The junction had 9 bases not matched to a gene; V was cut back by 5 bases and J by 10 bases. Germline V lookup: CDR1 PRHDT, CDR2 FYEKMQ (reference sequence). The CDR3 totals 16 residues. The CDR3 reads CASSGGLAGGRGEQFF. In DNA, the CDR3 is TGTGCCAGCAGCGGGGGACTAGCGGGAGGAAGGGGCGAGCAGTTCTTC.

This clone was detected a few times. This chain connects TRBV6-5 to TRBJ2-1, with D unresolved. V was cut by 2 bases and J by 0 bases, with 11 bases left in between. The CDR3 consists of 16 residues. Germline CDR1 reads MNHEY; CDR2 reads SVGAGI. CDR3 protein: CASSYGSWSSYNEQFF. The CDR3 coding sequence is TGTGCCAGCAGTTACGGCAGCTGGAGCTCCTACAATGAGCAGTTCTTC.

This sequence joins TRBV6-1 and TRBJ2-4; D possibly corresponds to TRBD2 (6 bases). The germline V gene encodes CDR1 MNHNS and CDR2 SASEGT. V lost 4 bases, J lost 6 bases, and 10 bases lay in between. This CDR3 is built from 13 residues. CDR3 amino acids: CASSGQGGNIQYF. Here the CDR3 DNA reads TGTGCCAGCAGTGGTCAGGGAGGAAACATTCAGTACTTC.

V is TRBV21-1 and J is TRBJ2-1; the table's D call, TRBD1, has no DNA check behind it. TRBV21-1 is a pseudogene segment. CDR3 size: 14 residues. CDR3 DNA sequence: TGTGCCAGCAGACTGGGGCCGACCTACAATGAGCAGTTCTTC. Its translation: CASRLGPTYNEQFF.

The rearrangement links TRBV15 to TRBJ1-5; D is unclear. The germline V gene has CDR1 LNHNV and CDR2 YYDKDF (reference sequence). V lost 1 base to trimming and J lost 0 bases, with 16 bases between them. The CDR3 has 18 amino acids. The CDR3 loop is CATSRGTQDSFSNQPQHF. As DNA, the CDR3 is TGTGCCACCAGCAGAGGGACCCAGGACTCCTTTAGCAATCAGCCCCAGCATTTT.

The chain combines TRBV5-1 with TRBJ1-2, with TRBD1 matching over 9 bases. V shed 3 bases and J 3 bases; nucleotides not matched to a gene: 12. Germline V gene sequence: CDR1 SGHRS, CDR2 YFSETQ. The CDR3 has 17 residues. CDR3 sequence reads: CASSSPGGQGRDYGYTF. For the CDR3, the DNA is TGCGCCAGCAGCTCCCCCGGGGGACAGGGACGTGACTATGGCTACACCTTC.

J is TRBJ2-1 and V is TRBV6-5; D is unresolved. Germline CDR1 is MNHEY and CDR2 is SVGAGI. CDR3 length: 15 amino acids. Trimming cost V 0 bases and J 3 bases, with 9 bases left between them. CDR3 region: CASSYSNQDYNEQFF. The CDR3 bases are TGTGCCAGCAGTTACTCGAATCAGGACTACAATGAGCAGTTCTTC.

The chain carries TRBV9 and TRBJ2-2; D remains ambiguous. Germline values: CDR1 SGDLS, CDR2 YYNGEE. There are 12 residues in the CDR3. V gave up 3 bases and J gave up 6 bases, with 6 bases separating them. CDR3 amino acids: CASSALSGELFF. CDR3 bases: TGTGCCAGCAGCGCCCTATCCGGGGAGCTGTTTTTT.

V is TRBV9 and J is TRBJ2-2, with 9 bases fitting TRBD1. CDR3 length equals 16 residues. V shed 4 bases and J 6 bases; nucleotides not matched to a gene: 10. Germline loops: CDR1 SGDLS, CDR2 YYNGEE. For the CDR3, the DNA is TGTGCCAGCAGCAAGGCGACAGGGGGGTTATCCGGGGAGCTGTTTTTT. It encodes CASSKATGGLSGELFF.

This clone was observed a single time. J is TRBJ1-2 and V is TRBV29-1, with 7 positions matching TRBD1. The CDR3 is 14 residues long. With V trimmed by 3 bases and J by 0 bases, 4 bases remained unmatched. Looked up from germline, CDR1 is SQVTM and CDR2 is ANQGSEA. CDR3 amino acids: CSVEGTAPNYGYTF. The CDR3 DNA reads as TGCAGCGTTGAGGGGACAGCGCCTAACTATGGCTACACCTTC.

The CDR3 loop reads CASSEGSWSSYNEQFF. The CDR3 DNA reads TGTGCCAGCAGTGAAGGCTCCTGGAGCTCCTACAATGAGCAGTTCTTC. V gene TRBV2 combines with J gene TRBJ2-1; D not resolved. Germline V gene lookup returns CDR1 SNHLY and CDR2 FYNNEI. The CDR3 sequence is 16 residues long. Trimming pared 1 base from V and 0 bases from J, leaving 10 bases between. Full variable domain (missing parts from reference TRBV2 and TRBJ2-1): EPEVTQTPSHQVTQMGQEVILRCVPISNHLYFYWYRQILGQKVEFLVSFYNNEISEKSEIFDDQFSVERPDGSNFTLKIRSTKLEDSAMYFCASSEGSWSSYNEQFFGPGTRLTVL.

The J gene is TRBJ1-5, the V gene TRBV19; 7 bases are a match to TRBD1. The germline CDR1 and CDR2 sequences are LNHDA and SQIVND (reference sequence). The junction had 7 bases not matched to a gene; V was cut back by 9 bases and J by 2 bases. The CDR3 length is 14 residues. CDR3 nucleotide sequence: TGTGCCAGGAAGCAGGGGGTGTGCAATCAGCCCCAGCATTTT. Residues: CARKQGVCNQPQHF.

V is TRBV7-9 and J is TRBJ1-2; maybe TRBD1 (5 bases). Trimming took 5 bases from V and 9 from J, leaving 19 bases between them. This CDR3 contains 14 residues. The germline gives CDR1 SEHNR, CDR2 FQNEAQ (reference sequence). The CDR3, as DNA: TGTGCCAGCAGCCGGGACTGGCCTCTGGGGAGCTACACCTTC. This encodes CASSRDWPLGSYTF.

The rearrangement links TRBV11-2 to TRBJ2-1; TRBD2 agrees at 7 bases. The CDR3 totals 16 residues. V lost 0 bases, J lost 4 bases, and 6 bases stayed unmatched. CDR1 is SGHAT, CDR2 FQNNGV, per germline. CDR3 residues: CASSLDGREEYNEQFF. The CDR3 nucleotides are TGTGCCAGCAGCTTAGATGGGAGGGAGGAATACAATGAGCAGTTCTTC.

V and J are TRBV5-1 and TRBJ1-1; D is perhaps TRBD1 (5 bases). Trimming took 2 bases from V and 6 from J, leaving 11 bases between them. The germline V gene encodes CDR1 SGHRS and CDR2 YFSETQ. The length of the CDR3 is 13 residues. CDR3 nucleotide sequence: TGCGCCAGCAGCTTAATGACAGAGGCTGAAGCTTTCTTT. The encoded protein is CASSLMTEAEAFF.

The CDR3 coding sequence is TGTGCCAGCAGTTTACGGAAGCGGGGCACAGATACGCAGTATTTT. It codes for CASSLRKRGTDTQYF. The chain joins TRBV28 to TRBJ2-3; D possibly corresponds to TRBD2 (6 bases). V gave up 2 bases and J gave up 1 base, with 10 bases separating them. The CDR3 totals 15 residues. The germline V gene has CDR1 MDHEN and CDR2 SYDVKM. Together with reference TRBV28 and TRBJ2-3, the CDR3 gives the full variable domain: DVKVTQSSRYLVKRTGEKVFLECVQDMDHENMFWYRQDPGLGLRLIYFSYDVKMKEKGDIPEGYSVSREKKERFSLILESASTNQTSMYLCASSLRKRGTDTQYFGPGTRLTVL.

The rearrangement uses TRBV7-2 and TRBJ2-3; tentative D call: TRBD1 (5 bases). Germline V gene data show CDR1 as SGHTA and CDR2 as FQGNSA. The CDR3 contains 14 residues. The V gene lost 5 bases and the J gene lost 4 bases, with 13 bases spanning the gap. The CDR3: CASSKQDHSDTQYF. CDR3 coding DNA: TGTGCCAGCAGCAAACAGGACCATTCAGATACGCAGTATTTT.

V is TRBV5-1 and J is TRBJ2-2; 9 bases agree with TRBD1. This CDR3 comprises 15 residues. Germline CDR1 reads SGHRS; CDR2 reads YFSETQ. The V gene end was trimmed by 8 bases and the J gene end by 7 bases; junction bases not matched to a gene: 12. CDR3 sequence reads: CARIPSGQGIGELFF. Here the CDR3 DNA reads TGCGCCAGAATACCATCGGGACAGGGAATCGGGGAGCTGTTTTTT.

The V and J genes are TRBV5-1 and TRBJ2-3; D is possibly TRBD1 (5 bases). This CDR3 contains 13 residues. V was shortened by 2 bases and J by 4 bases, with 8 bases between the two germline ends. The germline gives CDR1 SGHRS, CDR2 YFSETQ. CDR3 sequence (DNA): TGCGCCAGCAGCTTCCAGGGCCCAGATACGCAGTATTTT. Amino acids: CASSFQGPDTQYF.